This T cell receptor (beta chain) emerged from a study of cytomegalovirus exposure and HLA in healthy donors. Trimming pared 5 bases from V and 5 bases from J, leaving 19 bases between. The CDR3 length is 15 residues. Germline loops: CDR1 GTSNPN, CDR2 SVGIG (reference sequence). General observations from the study: Reports indicated that the classifier achieved high specificity and sensitivity in diagnosing cytomegalovirus status. In a later analysis, a missense DCLRE1C variant was linked to TCR beta V- and J-gene trimming. The Asian-associated ancestry cluster reportedly had fewer N-insertions than the approximately 650-donor mean in a later analysis.

With regard to this clone: Its antigen remains unknown.

Primers for the PCR totalled 60 Vbeta and 13 Jbeta. The data were produced by immunoSEQ multiplex PCR, yet TCRdb's version contains in-frame clones alone and is incomplete. The sample's table shows approximately 68,000 clones. The sample consisted of PBMCs. The chain employs TRBV30 and TRBJ2-1; perhaps TRBD2 as D (6 bases). The TCR comes from a female donor in good health and CMV-seropositive. The CDR3, as DNA: TGTGCCTGGGCCGTTAAAGCGGGTTATGACAATGAGCAGTTCTTC. It yields the protein CAWAVKAGYDNEQFF.